Listed below are T cell receptor beta chains from one sample, sequenced in a study of cytomegalovirus exposure and HLA in healthy donors. Profiling relied on immunoSEQ multiplex PCR, and the TCRdb table lists in-frame clones only, not all of them. The repertoire holds around 100,000 clones, with around 71% as singletons. The specimen sequenced was PBMCs. The receptor source for this set is a man between 25 and 39 years old in good health and CMV-seronegative. The CDR3 runs from the conserved cysteine through the conserved F or W. The order of the fields is J gene, clone size, D gene, V gene, CDR3 protein, CDR3 DNA. A D gene is named only where the DNA matches it firmly. Only some rows state a clone size, as once, few, many or a class for expanded clones.

j_call: TRBJ1-5; clone_size: NA; d_call: TRBD1; v_call: TRBV28; cdr3_aa: CASRTVSTGGNQPQHF; cdr3_nt: TGTGCCAGCAGGACAGTCTCTACAGGGGGCAATCAGCCCCAGCATTTT
j_call: TRBJ1-2; clone_size: NA; d_call: TRBD1; v_call: TRBV19; cdr3_aa: CASRHGQVYGYTF; cdr3_nt: TGTGCCAGTAGGCACGGACAGGTCTATGGCTACACCTTC
j_call: TRBJ1-4; clone_size: NA; d_call: NA; v_call: TRBV5-1; cdr3_aa: CASSLGDTINEKLFF; cdr3_nt: TGCGCCAGCAGCTTAGGGGACACCATTAATGAAAAACTGTTTTTT
j_call: TRBJ1-3; clone_size: NA; d_call: NA; v_call: TRBV27; cdr3_aa: CASKASVSGNTIYF; cdr3_nt: TGTGCCAGCAAAGCTTCCGTCTCTGGAAACACCATATATTTT
j_call: TRBJ2-2; clone_size: NA; d_call: NA; v_call: TRBV6-1; cdr3_aa: CASSDYSNTGELFF; cdr3_nt: TGTGCCAGCAGTGACTACAGCAACACCGGGGAGCTGTTTTTT
j_call: TRBJ1-5; clone_size: NA; d_call: TRBD1; v_call: TRBV7-2; cdr3_aa: CASSLNRGEPQHF; cdr3_nt: TGTGCCAGCAGCTTAAACAGGGGTGAGCCCCAGCATTTT
j_call: TRBJ2-2; clone_size: NA; d_call: NA; v_call: TRBV7-6; cdr3_aa: CASSEGLAGTGELFF; cdr3_nt: TGTGCCAGCAGCGAGGGTCTTGCGGGCACCGGGGAGCTGTTTTTT
j_call: TRBJ2-1; clone_size: NA; d_call: TRBD2; v_call: TRBV7-9; cdr3_aa: CASSAILTSGRSYNEQFF; cdr3_nt: TGTGCCAGCAGCGCGATTCTGACTAGCGGGAGGTCTTACAATGAGCAGTTCTTC
j_call: TRBJ2-5; clone_size: NA; d_call: NA; v_call: TRBV9; cdr3_aa: CASSVELGAPSYETQYF; cdr3_nt: TGTGCCAGCAGCGTAGAGTTGGGGGCTCCCTCTTATGAGACCCAGTACTTC
j_call: TRBJ1-3; clone_size: few; d_call: NA; v_call: TRBV6-5; cdr3_aa: CASSPTYSGNTIYF; cdr3_nt: TGTGCCAGCAGTCCTACGTACTCTGGAAACACCATATATTTT
j_call: TRBJ1-1; clone_size: NA; d_call: NA; v_call: TRBV27; cdr3_aa: CASSTTTGEAFF; cdr3_nt: TGTGCCAGCAGTACCACGACAGGTGAAGCTTTCTTT
j_call: TRBJ1-2; clone_size: NA; d_call: NA; v_call: TRBV27; cdr3_aa: CASSLTVNYGYTF; cdr3_nt: TGTGCCAGCAGTTTAACAGTTAACTATGGCTACACCTTC
j_call: TRBJ1-5; clone_size: NA; d_call: TRBD1; v_call: TRBV7-2; cdr3_aa: CASSLAGTANQPQHF; cdr3_nt: TGTGCCAGCAGCTTAGCAGGGACAGCAAATCAGCCCCAGCATTTT
j_call: TRBJ2-2; clone_size: NA; d_call: NA; v_call: TRBV9; cdr3_aa: CASSPRTVNTGELFF; cdr3_nt: TGTGCCAGCAGCCCCCGGACTGTCAACACCGGGGAGCTGTTTTTT
j_call: TRBJ1-1; clone_size: once; d_call: NA; v_call: TRBV7-2; cdr3_aa: CASSSRVDTEAFF; cdr3_nt: TGTGCCAGCAGCAGCAGGGTGGACACTGAAGCTTTCTTT
j_call: TRBJ2-1; clone_size: NA; d_call: NA; v_call: TRBV28; cdr3_aa: CASSGRLGVPLNEQFF; cdr3_nt: TGTGCCAGCAGCGGCCGACTAGGAGTTCCTTTAAATGAGCAGTTCTTC
j_call: TRBJ2-7; clone_size: NA; d_call: TRBD2; v_call: TRBV27; cdr3_aa: CASSALAGRSYEQYF; cdr3_nt: TGTGCCAGCAGTGCGCTAGCGGGAAGGTCCTACGAGCAGTACTTC
j_call: TRBJ1-2; clone_size: NA; d_call: TRBD1; v_call: TRBV10-3; cdr3_aa: CALRQGLFGYTF; cdr3_nt: TGTGCCCTCCGACAGGGGTTGTTTGGCTACACCTTC
j_call: TRBJ1-1; clone_size: NA; d_call: TRBD1; v_call: TRBV5-1; cdr3_aa: CASSFTGVNTETFF; cdr3_nt: TGCGCCAGCAGCTTCACAGGGGTGAACACTGAAACTTTCTTT
j_call: TRBJ2-2; clone_size: few; d_call: TRBD1; v_call: TRBV4-3; cdr3_aa: CASSQEPRQGWSGELFF; cdr3_nt: TGCGCCAGCAGCCAAGAGCCGAGACAGGGGTGGAGCGGGGAGCTGTTTTTT
j_call: TRBJ2-5; clone_size: NA; d_call: TRBD2; v_call: TRBV7-3; cdr3_aa: CASSLQRGGQETQYF; cdr3_nt: TGTGCCAGCAGCCTGCAGCGGGGGGGGCAGGAGACCCAGTACTTC
j_call: TRBJ1-2; clone_size: NA; d_call: NA; v_call: TRBV18; cdr3_aa: CASSSISGSGDGYTF; cdr3_nt: TGTGCCAGCTCATCGATATCAGGTTCGGGAGATGGCTACACCTTC
j_call: TRBJ2-1; clone_size: NA; d_call: TRBD1; v_call: TRBV6-5; cdr3_aa: CASSGQGKQREQFF; cdr3_nt: TGTGCCAGCAGTGGACAGGGAAAACAGCGTGAGCAGTTCTTC
j_call: TRBJ2-1; clone_size: NA; d_call: NA; v_call: TRBV4-1; cdr3_aa: CASSQVSPNEQFF; cdr3_nt: TGCGCCAGCAGCCAAGTGAGCCCTAATGAGCAGTTCTTC
j_call: TRBJ2-2; clone_size: NA; d_call: TRBD2; v_call: TRBV9; cdr3_aa: CASSVGRGGDTGELFF; cdr3_nt: TGTGCCAGCAGCGTAGGACGGGGGGGCGACACCGGGGAGCTGTTTTTT
j_call: TRBJ1-1; clone_size: NA; d_call: NA; v_call: TRBV29-1; cdr3_aa: CSAKSDHAGAFF; cdr3_nt: TGCAGCGCCAAAAGCGACCACGCCGGAGCTTTCTTT